The 21 T cell receptor beta chains listed next were all sequenced from one sample in a study of T-cell memory formation after mild COVID-19. TCRdb recomputed calls from the 5' RACE reads with MiXCR, one row per CDR3 protein. Of some 250,000 distinct CDR3 sequences in the sample, 8% to 9.5% were seen once. The sequenced sample was PBMCs or a T cell subset sorted from them (not recorded which). The receptors here all came from a man between 18 and 35 years old who had mild COVID-19 (a few samples of this study predate the infection). Cell type and time point are not known.

Here the CDR3 reads CASSLVGRGRRETQYF. CDR3 bases: TGTGCCAGCAGCTTAGTTGGTAGGGGTCGGAGGGAGACCCAGTACTTC. The chain carries TRBV7-2 and TRBJ2-5; either TRBD1 or TRBD2 may supply D (5 bases each). The V and J ends lost 1 base and 5 bases respectively, with 17 bases between them. This CDR3 spans 16 amino acids. The V gene's germline CDR1 is SGHTA and CDR2 FQGNSA.

This clonotype was observed many times. The J gene is TRBJ1-5, the V gene TRBV27; TRBD1 matches at 9 bases. The germline gives CDR1 MNHEY, CDR2 SMNVEV (reference sequence). With V trimmed by 4 bases and J by 4 bases, 2 bases remained unmatched. This CDR3 has 14 residues. DNA of the CDR3: TGTGCCAGCAGTTCCGGGACAGGGAATCAGCCCCAGCATTTT. Its protein product is CASSSGTGNQPQHF.

The chain recombines TRBV5-1 with TRBJ2-7; 8 nucleotides align to TRBD2. Trimming at V came to 2 bases and at J to 5 bases, leaving 6 bases not matched to a gene. The V gene's germline CDR1 is SGHRS and CDR2 YFSETQ. The CDR3 is 14 amino acids. CDR3 region: CASSFAGGGDEQYF. CDR3 DNA sequence: TGCGCCAGCAGCTTCGCGGGGGGAGGAGACGAGCAGTACTTC.

CDR3 nucleotide sequence: TGCAGTGCGCCCCGGCGGGTGAACACTGAAGCTTTCTTT. The encoded protein is CSAPRRVNTEAFF. The chain couples TRBV20-1 to TRBJ1-1; D gene ambiguous. Per the germline V gene, CDR1 is DFQATT and CDR2 is SNEGSKA (reference sequence). The CDR3 sequence is 13 residues long. Trimming pared 6 bases from V and 0 bases from J, leaving 11 bases between.

This clonotype was seen a handful of times. This chain links TRBV14 with TRBJ2-1, with a tentative D call TRBD2 (6 bases). This CDR3 contains 15 residues. Germline V gene sequence: CDR1 SGHDN, CDR2 FVKESK. V lost 4 bases, J lost 5 bases, and 15 bases lay in between. The DNA of the CDR3 is TGTGCCAGCAGCCCCCCCCGGCGGGGAGACAATGAGCAGTTCTTC. As protein: CASSPPRRGDNEQFF.

V usage is TRBV10-1 and J usage is TRBJ2-1; no firm D call. The CDR3 length is 15 residues. CDR1 and CDR2 (germline): WNHNN, SYGVQD (reference sequence). V was pared by 6 bases and J by 1 base, with 13 bases between. The CDR3 nucleotides read TGCGCCAGCAGCCCGGACCACCCTTCCTACAATGAGCAGTTCTTC. This codes for CASSPDHPSYNEQFF.

This clonotype was counted ten times or more. The chain uses TRBV3-1 and TRBJ2-7; maybe TRBD2 (5 bases). Trimming shortened V by 1 base and J by 2 bases, and 21 bases separated the two germline ends. Germline CDR1 is LGHDT and CDR2 is YNNKEL (reference sequence). This CDR3 region has 18 residues. The CDR3 nucleotides are TGTGCCAGCAGCCAAGTACCCGGGGAAAGACTCACCCCCTACGAGCAGTACGTC. This translates into CASSQVPGERLTPYEQYV.

The chain joins TRBV30 to TRBJ2-5, with a tentative D call TRBD1 (6 bases). Germline V lookup: CDR1 GTSNPN, CDR2 SVGIG (reference sequence). Deletions cut 2 bases from V and 5 bases from J, with 21 bases between. The CDR3 contains 16 residues. The CDR3, as DNA: TGTGCCTGGAGTTCGCCAATACAGGGATTTCGGGAGACCCAGTACTTC. As protein: CAWSSPIQGFRETQYF.

This sequence joins TRBV6-5 and TRBJ2-1; 12 bases map to TRBD2. The CDR3 is made up of 15 amino acids. CDR1 MNHEY and CDR2 SVGAGI come from the germline V gene. The junction had 2 bases not matched to a gene; V was cut back by 7 bases and J by 1 base. CDR3 sequence: CASNLAGGSYNEQFF. Written as DNA, the CDR3 is TGTGCCAGCAACCTAGCGGGGGGGTCCTACAATGAGCAGTTCTTC.

This clonotype was counted at least ten times. This rearrangement joins TRBV7-6 to TRBJ2-1; D call uncertain. V dropped 3 bases and J dropped 1 base, with 7 bases sitting between them. There are 14 residues in the CDR3. The V gene's germline CDR1 is SGHVS and CDR2 FNYEAQ. The CDR3 nucleotides are TGTGCCAGCAGCTTGGAACCGTCCTACAATGAGCAGTTCTTC. Its protein product is CASSLEPSYNEQFF.

The V gene is TRBV7-2, the J gene TRBJ2-1; 9 bases line up with TRBD2. The CDR3 runs 15 residues. V was clipped by 1 base and J by 6 bases; unmatched bases: 4. The germline CDR1 and CDR2 sequences are SGHTA and FQGNSA. The CDR3 here is CASSLGGGGFNEQFF. The DNA of the CDR3 is TGTGCCAGCAGCTTAGGCGGGGGGGGTTTCAATGAGCAGTTCTTC.

V gene TRBV12-3 or TRBV12-4 combines with J gene TRBJ1-2, with D possibly TRBD1 on 5 matching bases. V lost 6 bases, J lost 7 bases, and 15 bases lay in between. The CDR3 is made up of 13 amino acids. This chain's CDR3 is CASRTGQGGGYTF. DNA of the CDR3: TGTGCCAGCAGAACAGGACAAGGCGGTGGCTACACCTTC.

This clonotype has at least ten counts. The DNA of the CDR3 is TGTGCCATCAGTGAGCCCCTCCAAGAGACCCAGTACTTC. Translation gives CAISEPLQETQYF. The V and J genes are TRBV10-3 and TRBJ2-5; no firm D call. The CDR3 extends over 13 amino acids. Looked up from germline, CDR1 is ENHRY and CDR2 is SYGVKD. The V gene lost 2 bases and the J gene lost 1 base, with 5 bases spanning the gap.

The V and J genes are TRBV19 and TRBJ2-3; 8 bases align to TRBD2. The trim removed 4 bases at V and 1 base at J, leaving 7 bases unmatched. In germline, CDR1 is LNHDA, CDR2 SQIVND (reference sequence). This CDR3 comprises 16 residues. The CDR3 nucleotides read TGTGCCAGTAGTAATTTCGCACTAGCGGGCACAGATACGCAGTATTTT. It specifies CASSNFALAGTDTQYF. Full variable domain (missing parts from reference TRBV19 and TRBJ2-3): DGGITQSPKYLFRKEGQNVTLSCEQNLNHDAMYWYRQDPGQGLRLIYYSQIVNDFQKGDIAEGYSVSREKKESFPLTVTSAQKNPTAFYLCASSNFALAGTDTQYFGPGTRLTVL.

This clonotype was detected a few times. The chain carries TRBV5-1 and TRBJ1-1, with a possible D match to TRBD1 (6 bases). CDR1 is SGHRS and CDR2 is YFSETQ in the germline V gene. The CDR3 is made up of 16 amino acids. The V end lost 4 bases, the J end lost 0 bases, and 16 bases lay between the germline ends. Here the CDR3 reads CASSHIQGTLNTEAFF. In nucleotides, the CDR3 is TGCGCCAGCAGCCATATACAGGGAACCTTGAACACTGAAGCTTTCTTT.

J is TRBJ2-4 and V is TRBV4-1; perhaps TRBD2 as D (6 bases). Trimming pared 4 bases from V and 4 bases from J, leaving 17 bases between. This CDR3 region has 16 residues. Germline CDR1 reads MGHRA; CDR2 reads YSYEKL. CDR3 region: CASSPGGASTKNIQYF. CDR3 DNA sequence: TGCGCCAGCAGCCCCGGAGGGGCATCAACTAAAAACATTCAGTACTTC.

This rearrangement joins TRBV3-1 to TRBJ1-5; no definite D call. The germline V gene encodes CDR1 LGHDT and CDR2 YNNKEL (reference sequence). With 3 bases removed from V and 5 bases from J, the gap between germline ends came to 8 bases. The CDR3 spans 13 residues. The CDR3 bases are TGTGCCAGCAGCCAGAACAGAGATCAGCCCCAGCATTTT. Its translation: CASSQNRDQPQHF.

The chain carries TRBV12-3 or TRBV12-4 and TRBJ2-7; 7 bases agree with TRBD2. Losses at the gene ends were 4 bases for V and 2 bases for J; bases not matched to a gene: 5. There are 14 residues in the CDR3. CDR3 in DNA: TGTGCCAGCAGTTCGGGGAGGGGCGCCTACGAGCAGTACGTC. Its translation is CASSSGRGAYEQYV.

V usage is TRBV7-2 and J usage is TRBJ2-5, with 7 bases that match TRBD1. The germline V gene has CDR1 SGHTA and CDR2 FQGNSA. Trimming took 5 bases from V and 5 from J; bases not matched to a gene: 8. The CDR3 covers 14 residues. CDR3 in amino acids: CASSAAGGRETQYF. The CDR3 DNA sequence: TGTGCCAGCAGCGCGGCAGGGGGTAGGGAGACCCAGTACTTC.

This clonotype has a handful of counts. This rearrangement joins TRBV2 to TRBJ2-1, with D perhaps matching TRBD1 (6 bases). The CDR3 is made up of 13 amino acids. V was cut by 5 bases and J by 6 bases, with 11 bases left in between. Germline V gene data show CDR1 as SNHLY and CDR2 as FYNNEI. The CDR3 region is CASSKDRRNEQFF. The CDR3 coding sequence is TGTGCCAGCAGTAAGGACAGACGCAATGAGCAGTTCTTC. Using reference TRBV2 and TRBJ2-1 for the parts outside the CDR3, the full variable domain is EPEVTQTPSHQVTQMGQEVILRCVPISNHLYFYWYRQILGQKVEFLVSFYNNEISEKSEIFDDQFSVERPDGSNFTLKIRSTKLEDSAMYFCASSKDRRNEQFFGPGTRLTVL.

This clonotype was counted many times. V gene TRBV12-3 or TRBV12-4 combines with J gene TRBJ2-7, with a possible D match to TRBD2 (7 bases). The CDR3 contains 14 residues. V shed 3 bases and J shed 0 bases, with 9 bases lying between them. The CDR3 nucleotides read TGTGCCAGCAGTTTCGGGGGGCTCTCCTACGAGCAGTACGTC. It encodes CASSFGGLSYEQYV.